This T cell receptor beta chain derives from a study of OX40 agonist ivuxolimab in advanced cancers. Study-wide results and limits: More expanded clones were found, on average, in CD8+ than in CD4+ T cells.

CDR3 length: 14 amino acids. V gave up 5 bases and J gave up 7 bases, with 15 bases separating them. Germline lookup yields CDR1 SGHTA and CDR2 FQGNSA. Systemic immunosuppression or autoimmune disease history was grounds to exclude patients. Only in-frame clones appear in the TCRdb table, and some are missing; sequencing was by immunoSEQ multiplex PCR. Found here are around 80,000 clones, roughly 87% of them singletons; the top ten hold 0.25% to 0.4%. Comments on this clone: Its antigen is undetermined.

V and J are TRBV7-2 and TRBJ2-1, with a possible D match to TRBD2 (5 bases). This clonotype was obtained from an adult with an advanced solid tumor such as melanoma, head and neck, liver or kidney cancer. Material: CD4+ or CD8+ T cells sorted from blood, obtained in a trial of the OX40 agonist ivuxolimab. CDR3: CASSPPGILNEQFF. CDR3 nucleotide sequence: TGTGCCAGCAGCCCCCCCGGGATTCTTAATGAGCAGTTCTTC. The complete variable domain, with remaining parts taken from reference TRBV7-2 and TRBJ2-1, reads GAGVSQSPSNKVTEKGKDVELRCDPISGHTALYWYRQSLGQGLEFLIYFQGNSAPDKSGLPSDRFSAERTGGSVSTLTIQRTQQEDSAVYLCASSPPGILNEQFFGPGTRLTVL.